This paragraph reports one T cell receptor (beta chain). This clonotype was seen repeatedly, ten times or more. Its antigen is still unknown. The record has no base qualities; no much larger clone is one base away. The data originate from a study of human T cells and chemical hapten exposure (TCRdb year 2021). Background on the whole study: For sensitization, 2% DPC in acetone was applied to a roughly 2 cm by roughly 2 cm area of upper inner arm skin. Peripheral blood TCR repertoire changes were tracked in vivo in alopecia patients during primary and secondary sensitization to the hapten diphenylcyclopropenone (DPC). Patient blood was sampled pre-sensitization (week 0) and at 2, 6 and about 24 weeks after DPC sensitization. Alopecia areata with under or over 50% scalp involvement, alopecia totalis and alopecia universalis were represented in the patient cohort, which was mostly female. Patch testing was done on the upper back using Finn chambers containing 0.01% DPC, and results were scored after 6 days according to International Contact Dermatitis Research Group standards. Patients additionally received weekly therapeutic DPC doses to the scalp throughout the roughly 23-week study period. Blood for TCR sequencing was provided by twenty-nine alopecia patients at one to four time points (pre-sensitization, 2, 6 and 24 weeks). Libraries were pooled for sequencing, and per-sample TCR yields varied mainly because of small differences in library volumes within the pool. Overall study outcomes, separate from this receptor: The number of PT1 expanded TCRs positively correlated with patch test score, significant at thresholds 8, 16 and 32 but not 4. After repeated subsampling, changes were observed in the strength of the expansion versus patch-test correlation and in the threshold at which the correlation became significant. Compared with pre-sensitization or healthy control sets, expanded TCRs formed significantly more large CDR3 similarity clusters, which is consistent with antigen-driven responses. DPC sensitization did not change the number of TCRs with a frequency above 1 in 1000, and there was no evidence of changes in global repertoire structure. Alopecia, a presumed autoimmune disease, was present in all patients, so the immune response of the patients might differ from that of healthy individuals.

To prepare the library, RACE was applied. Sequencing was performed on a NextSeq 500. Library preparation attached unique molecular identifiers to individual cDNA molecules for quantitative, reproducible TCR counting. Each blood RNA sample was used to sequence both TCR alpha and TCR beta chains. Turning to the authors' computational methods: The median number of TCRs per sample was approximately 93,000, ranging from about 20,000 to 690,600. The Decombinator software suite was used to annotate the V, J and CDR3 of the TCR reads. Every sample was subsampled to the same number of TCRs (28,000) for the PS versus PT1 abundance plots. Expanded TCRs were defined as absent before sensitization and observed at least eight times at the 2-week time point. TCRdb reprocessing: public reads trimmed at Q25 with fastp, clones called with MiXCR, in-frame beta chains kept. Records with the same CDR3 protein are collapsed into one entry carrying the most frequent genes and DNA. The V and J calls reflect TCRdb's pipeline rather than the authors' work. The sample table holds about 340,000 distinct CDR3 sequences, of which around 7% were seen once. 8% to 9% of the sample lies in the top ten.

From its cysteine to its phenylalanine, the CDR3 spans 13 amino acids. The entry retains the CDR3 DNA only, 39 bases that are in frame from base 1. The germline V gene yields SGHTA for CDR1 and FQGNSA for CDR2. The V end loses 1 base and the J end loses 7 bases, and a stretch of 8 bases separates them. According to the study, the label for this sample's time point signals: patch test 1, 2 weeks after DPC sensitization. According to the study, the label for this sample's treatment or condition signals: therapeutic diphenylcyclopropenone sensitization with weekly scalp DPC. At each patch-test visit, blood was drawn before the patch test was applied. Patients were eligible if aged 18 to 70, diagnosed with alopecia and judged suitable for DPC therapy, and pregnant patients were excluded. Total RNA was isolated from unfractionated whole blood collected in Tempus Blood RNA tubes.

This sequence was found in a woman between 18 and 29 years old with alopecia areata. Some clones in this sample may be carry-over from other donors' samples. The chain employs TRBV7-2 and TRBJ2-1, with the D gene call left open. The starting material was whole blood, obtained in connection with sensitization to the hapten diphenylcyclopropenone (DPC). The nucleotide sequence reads TGTGCCAGCAGCTTAGGAGCATGGAATGAGCAGTTCTTC. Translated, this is CASSLGAWNEQFF. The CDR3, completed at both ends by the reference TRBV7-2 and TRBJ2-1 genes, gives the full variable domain GAGVSQSPSNKVTEKGKDVELRCDPISGHTALYWYRQSLGQGLEFLIYFQGNSAPDKSGLPSDRFSAERTGGSVSTLTIQRTQQEDSAVYLCASSLGAWNEQFFGPGTRLTVL.